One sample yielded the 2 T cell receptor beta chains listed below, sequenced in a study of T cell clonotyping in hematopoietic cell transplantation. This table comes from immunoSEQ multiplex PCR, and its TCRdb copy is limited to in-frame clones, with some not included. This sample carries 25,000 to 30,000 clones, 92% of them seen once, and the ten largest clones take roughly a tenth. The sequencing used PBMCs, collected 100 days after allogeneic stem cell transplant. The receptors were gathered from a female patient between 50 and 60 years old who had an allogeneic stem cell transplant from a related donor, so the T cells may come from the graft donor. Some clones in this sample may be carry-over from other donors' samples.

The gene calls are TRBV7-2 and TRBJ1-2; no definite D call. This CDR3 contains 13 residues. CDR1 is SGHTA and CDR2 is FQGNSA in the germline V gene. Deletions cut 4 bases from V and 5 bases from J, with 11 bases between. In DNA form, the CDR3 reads TGTGCCAGCAGCTCCATGGGAGGGTATGGCTACACCTTC. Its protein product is CASSSMGGYGYTF.

The CDR3 bases are TGTGCCAGCACCCTAACCATATTTAATTCACCCCTCCACTTT. Its protein is CASTLTIFNSPLHF. The chain joins TRBV6-5 to TRBJ1-6; D gene ambiguous. CDR1 and CDR2 (germline): MNHEY, SVGAGI. The CDR3 length is 14 residues. Trimming cost V 7 bases and J 6 bases, with 13 bases left between them.